Listed below are T cell receptor beta chains from one sample, sequenced in a study of control samples from healthy donors and cancer patients. Method: immunoSEQ multiplex PCR; TCRdb's copy keeps in-frame clones and lacks some. The table has roughly 95,000 clones, approximately 91% seen once. Material: blood. Receptors originate from a woman aged 30 to 39 in good health. Both conserved end residues are part of each CDR3. Fields, in order: V gene, clone size, J gene, D gene, CDR3 protein, CDR3 DNA. The D gene is left open where the match is weak. Size tells how often a clone was seen (once, few, many) or the class of an expanded clone, and some rows leave it out.

>TRBV19|-|TRBJ1-1|-
CASSIQMNTEAFF
TGTGCCAGTAGTATACAAATGAACACTGAAGCTTTCTTT
>TRBV11-2|-|TRBJ2-3|TRBD1
CASSSSPDRAPYF
TGTGCCAGCAGTTCTTCCCCCGACAGGGCTCCGTATTTT
>TRBV3-1/TRBV3-2|-|TRBJ2-5|TRBD1
CASSPFRTGGEETQYF
TGTGCCAGCAGCCCCTTTCGGACAGGGGGCGAAGAGACCCAGTACTTC
>TRBV14|-|TRBJ2-2|-
CASSRWTNANTGELFF
TGTGCCAGCAGCCGATGGACAAACGCGAACACCGGGGAGCTGTTTTTT
>TRBV28|-|TRBJ2-1|TRBD2
CASKLPGLAGASNEQFF
TGTGCCAGCAAACTCCCCGGGCTAGCGGGGGCCTCCAATGAGCAGTTCTTC
>TRBV30|-|TRBJ1-3|-
CAWSHLAGNTIYF
TGTGCCTGGAGTCACCTGGCTGGAAACACCATATATTTT
>TRBV19|once|TRBJ2-5|-
CASSIGGGRVRETQYF
TGTGCCAGTAGTATCGGGGGAGGCAGGGTGAGGGAGACCCAGTACTTC
>TRBV5-1|once|TRBJ1-6|-
CASSAQGSTISNSPLHF
TGCGCCAGCAGCGCGCAGGGGTCGACTATTAGTAATTCACCCCTCCACTTT
>TRBV20-1|-|TRBJ2-1|-
CSAGMAWQFF
TGCAGTGCCGGGATGGCGTGGCAGTTCTTC
>TRBV4-2|-|TRBJ1-6|-
CASSTRNSPLHF
TGTGCCAGCAGCACCAGAAATTCACCCCTCCACTTT
>TRBV5-1|-|TRBJ2-3|-
CASSLRGARTDTQYF
TGCGCCAGCAGCTTGCGTGGCGCCCGCACAGATACGCAGTATTTT
>TRBV30|-|TRBJ2-7|-
CAWSVTFGEQYF
TGTGCCTGGAGTGTCACGTTCGGCGAGCAGTACTTC
>TRBV15|-|TRBJ1-4|-
CATSGVGGEREKLFF
TGTGCCACCAGCGGGGTAGGCGGGGAACGGGAAAAACTGTTTTTT
>TRBV5-6|once|TRBJ2-2|TRBD2
CASSSAAGEGNSGELFF
TGTGCCAGCAGCTCGGCCGCTGGGGAGGGGAACAGCGGGGAGCTGTTTTTT
>TRBV6-5|once|TRBJ2-7|-
CASSYRPDSYEQYF
TGTGCCAGCAGTTACAGGCCCGATTCCTACGAGCAGTACTTC
>TRBV7-2|-|TRBJ1-6|-
CASYGIDNSPLHF
TGTGCCAGCTACGGGATAGATAATTCACCCCTCCACTTT
>TRBV7-8|few|TRBJ1-5|-
CASSFMGSYSNQPQHF
TGTGCCAGCAGCTTCATGGGGTCGTATAGCAATCAGCCCCAGCATTTT
>TRBV19|once|TRBJ2-6|-
CASSIDSSGANVLTF
TGTGCCAGTAGTATCGACAGCTCTGGGGCCAACGTCCTGACTTTC
>TRBV28|-|TRBJ2-6|-
CASSPHSSGANVLTF
TGTGCCAGCAGTCCGCACAGCTCTGGGGCCAACGTCCTGACTTTC
>TRBV5-1|-|TRBJ2-5|-
CASSAGQTGQETQYF
TGCGCCAGCAGCGCGGGACAGACGGGGCAAGAGACCCAGTACTTC
>TRBV24-1|-|TRBJ2-1|-
CATSPTGATPPNEQFF
TGTGCCACCAGTCCGACGGGGGCCACTCCCCCCAATGAGCAGTTCTTC
>TRBV15|-|TRBJ2-5|-
CATSRDPRQETQYF
TGTGCCACCAGCAGAGATCCGAGACAAGAGACCCAGTACTTC